This T cell receptor (beta chain) was sequenced for a study of monozygotic twins with inflammatory bowel disease. Germline values: CDR1 MNHEY, CDR2 SVGEGT. The CDR3 has 15 residues. TCRdb re-called the 5' RACE reads, yielding one record per CDR3 amino acid sequence without DNA. The repertoire table contains approximately 330,000 distinct CDR3 sequences. The receptor was derived from a human donor with ulcerative colitis or Crohn's disease, or a healthy co-twin of an affected twin (not recorded which). The sequenced sample was blood. The chain carries TRBV6-2 or TRBV6-3 and TRBJ2-3; without DNA, the TCRdb call of TRBD2 cannot be checked. The CDR3 here is CASTPGLNRTDTQYF.